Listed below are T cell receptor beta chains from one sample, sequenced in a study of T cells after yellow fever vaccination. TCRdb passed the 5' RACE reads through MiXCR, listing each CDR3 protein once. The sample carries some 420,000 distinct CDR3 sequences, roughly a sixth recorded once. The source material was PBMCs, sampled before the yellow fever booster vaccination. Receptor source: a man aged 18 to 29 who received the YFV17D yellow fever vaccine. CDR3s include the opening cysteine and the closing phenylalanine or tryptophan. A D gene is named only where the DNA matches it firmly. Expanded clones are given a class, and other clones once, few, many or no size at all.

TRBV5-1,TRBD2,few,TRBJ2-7,TGCGCCAGCAGCTTGACCTGGGGGGGACCTTTAAGGGAGCAGTACTTC,CASSLTWGGPLREQYF
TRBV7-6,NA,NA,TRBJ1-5,TGTGCCAGCAGCCCAGGGACCGGGCAGCCCCAGCATTTT,CASSPGTGQPQHF
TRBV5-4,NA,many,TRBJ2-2,TGTGCCAGCAGCTTGGCGGTGGCCACCGGGGAGCTGTTTTTT,CASSLAVATGELFF
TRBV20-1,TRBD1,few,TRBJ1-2,TGCAGTGCTAGAGGGAGACAGGGGAACTATGGCTACACCTTC,CSARGRQGNYGYTF
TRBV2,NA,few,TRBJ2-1,TGTGCCAGCAGTGAATTGGGAAGGCGGCAGTTCTTC,CASSELGRRQFF
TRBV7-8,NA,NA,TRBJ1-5,TGTGCCAGCAGCGGCAGGGAGGCGGGCAATCAGCCCCAGCATTTT,CASSGREAGNQPQHF
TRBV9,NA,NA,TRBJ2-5,TGTGCCAGCACCCCGGGACGCCGGAAAGAAGAGACCCAGTACTTC,CASTPGRRKEETQYF
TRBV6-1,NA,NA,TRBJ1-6,TGTGCCAGCAGTGATACTCGGCCAGGATCACCCCTCCACTTT,CASSDTRPGSPLHF
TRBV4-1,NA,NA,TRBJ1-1,TGCGCCAGCAGCCTTGGGGCCGGGGAGAACACTGAAGCTTTCTTT,CASSLGAGENTEAFF
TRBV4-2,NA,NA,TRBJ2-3,TGTGCCAGCAGCCGGGAAGGGGGGGAGGATACGCAGTATTTT,CASSREGGEDTQYF
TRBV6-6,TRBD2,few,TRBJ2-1,TGTGCCAGCAGTCAATTAGCGGGGGTGAATGAGCAGTTCTTC,CASSQLAGVNEQFF
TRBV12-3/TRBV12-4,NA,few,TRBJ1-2,TGTGCCAGCAGCCCAAGTGTCGGGGGACCTGGCTACACCTTC,CASSPSVGGPGYTF
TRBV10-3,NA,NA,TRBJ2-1,TGTGCCATCAGTGGGGCCGGGACAAGGGCCTACAATGAGCAGTTCTTC,CAISGAGTRAYNEQFF
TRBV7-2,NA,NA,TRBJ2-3,TGTGCCAGCAGGTTTAGAGCGGCTAGCACAGATACGCAGTATTTT,CASRFRAASTDTQYF
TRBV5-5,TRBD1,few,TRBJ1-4,TGTGCCAGCAGCTTGGTCGACAGGGGTAATGAAAAACTGTTTTTT,CASSLVDRGNEKLFF
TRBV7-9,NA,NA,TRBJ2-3,TGTGCCAGCAGCTTAGATGCGGGACTGTCCACAGATACGCAGTATTTT,CASSLDAGLSTDTQYF
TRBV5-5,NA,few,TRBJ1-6,TGTGCCAGCAGGTGGACAGTGAGCAATTCACCCCTCCACTTT,CASRWTVSNSPLHF
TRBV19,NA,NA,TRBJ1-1,TGTGCCAGTAACTGGTTCACTGAAGCTTTCTTT,CASNWFTEAFF
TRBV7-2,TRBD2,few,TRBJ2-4,TGTGCCAGCAGCTTAGTAGCGGGGGGGCTCGAGGGAAACATTCAGTACTTC,CASSLVAGGLEGNIQYF
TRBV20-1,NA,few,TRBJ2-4,TGCAGTGCTACCGACACCTCAAACATTCAGTACTTC,CSATDTSNIQYF
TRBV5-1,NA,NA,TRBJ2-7,TGCGCCAGCAGCTTGGCGGCCGGCGAGCAGTACTTC,CASSLAAGEQYF
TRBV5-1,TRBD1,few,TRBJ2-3,TGCGCCAGCACGCTGGGACAGGGCGTCCCAGATACGCAGTATTTT,CASTLGQGVPDTQYF
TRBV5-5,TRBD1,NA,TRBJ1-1,TGTGCCAGCAGCCCTGGGACAGGAGGATTGTTATTGAACACTGAAGCTTTCTTT,CASSPGTGGLLLNTEAFF
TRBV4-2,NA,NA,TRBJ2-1,TGTGCCAGCAGCCAAGATCGAACTGGGGCCAATGAGCAGTTCTTC,CASSQDRTGANEQFF
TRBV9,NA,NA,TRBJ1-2,TGTGCCAGCAGTCTCGGCGCCAATCGTGGCTACACCTTC,CASSLGANRGYTF
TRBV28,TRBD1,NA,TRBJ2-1,TGTGCCAGCAGTAAACAGGGGGCGAATGAGCAGTTCTTC,CASSKQGANEQFF
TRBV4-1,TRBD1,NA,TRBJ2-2,TGCGCCAGCAGACGCACCGGGACAGCAAACACCGGGGAGCTGTTTTTT,CASRRTGTANTGELFF
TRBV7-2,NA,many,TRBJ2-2,TGTGCCAGCACCCCCCCGGGGCCCGGGGAGCTGTTTTTT,CASTPPGPGELFF
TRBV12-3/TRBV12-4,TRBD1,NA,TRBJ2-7,TGTGCCAGCAGTCCCTGGACAGGCAGACGCGAGCAGTACTTC,CASSPWTGRREQYF
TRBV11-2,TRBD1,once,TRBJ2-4,TGTGCCAGCAGCTACACAGGGGTGCGGAGAAACATTCAGTACTTC,CASSYTGVRRNIQYF
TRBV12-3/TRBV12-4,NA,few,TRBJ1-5,TGTGCCAGCACCCAAAATCGGGGCGAGCCCCAGCATTTT,CASTQNRGEPQHF
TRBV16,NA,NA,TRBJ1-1,TGTGCCAGCAGCCAATCCGGTGAGACTGAAGCTTTCTTT,CASSQSGETEAFF
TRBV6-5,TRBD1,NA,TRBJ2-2,TGTGCCAGTGAACAGGGGGCTAACACCGGGGAGCTGTTTTTT,CASEQGANTGELFF
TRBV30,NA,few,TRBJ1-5,TGTGCCTGGCGGATTCAGGGAGCCGACAATCAGCCCCAGCATTTT,CAWRIQGADNQPQHF
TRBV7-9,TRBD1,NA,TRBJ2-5,TGTGCCAGCAGCTCAGGACAGGGGTTTCGAGAGACCCAGTACTTC,CASSSGQGFRETQYF
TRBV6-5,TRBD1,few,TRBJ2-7,TGTGCCAGCAGGTCGGGACAGAGCTCCTACGAGCAGTACTTC,CASRSGQSSYEQYF
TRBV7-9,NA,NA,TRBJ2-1,TGTGCCAGCAGCCCTACAGGGTTTTCCTACAATGAGCAGTTCTTC,CASSPTGFSYNEQFF
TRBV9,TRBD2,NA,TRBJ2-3,TGTGCCAGCAGCGCGGGGACTAGCGGGAGAGATACGCAGTATTTT,CASSAGTSGRDTQYF
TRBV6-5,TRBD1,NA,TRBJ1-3,TGTGCCAGCAGTTACGGGGACAGGTCTTCAATATATTTT,CASSYGDRSSIYF
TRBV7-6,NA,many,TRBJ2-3,TGTGCCAGCAGCTTAGCCACAGATACGCAGTATTTT,CASSLATDTQYF
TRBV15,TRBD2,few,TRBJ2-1,TGTGCCACCAAGGAGCTGGGGGGGGACCACAATGAGCAGTTCTTC,CATKELGGDHNEQFF
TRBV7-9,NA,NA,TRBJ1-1,TGTGCCAGCAGCTTAGCTAAGGGAGTGAACACTGAAGCTTTCTTT,CASSLAKGVNTEAFF
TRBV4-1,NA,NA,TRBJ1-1,TGCGCCAGCAGCCAGCTACAGTCCATGAACACTGAAGCTTTCTTT,CASSQLQSMNTEAFF
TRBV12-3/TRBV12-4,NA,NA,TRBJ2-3,TGTGCCAGCAGTTTATTCGGGCGGGGCGTCACAGATACGCAGTATTTT,CASSLFGRGVTDTQYF
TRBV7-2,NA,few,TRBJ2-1,TGTGCCAGCAGCTCCCGTTGGCTAGTAGGGGGGACCTACAATGAGCAGTTCTTC,CASSSRWLVGGTYNEQFF
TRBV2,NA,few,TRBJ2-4,TGTGCCAGCAGTGGAGAGGACTTCGCCTTAAGGGACATTCAGTACTTC,CASSGEDFALRDIQYF
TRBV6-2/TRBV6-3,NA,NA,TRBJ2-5,TGTGCCAGCAGAAGATTCGCGGGGAATCAAGAGACCCAGTACTTC,CASRRFAGNQETQYF
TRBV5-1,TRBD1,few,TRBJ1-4,TGCGCCAGCTCAGGACAGGGCCTAACTAATGAAAAACTGTTTTTT,CASSGQGLTNEKLFF
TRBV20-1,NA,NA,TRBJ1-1,TGCAGTGCTAGAGCCCTTGACAGAAACACTGAAGCTTTCTTT,CSARALDRNTEAFF
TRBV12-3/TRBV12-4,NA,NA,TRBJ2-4,TGTGCCAGCACCACGTCAGGAGGAGACATTCAGTACTTC,CASTTSGGDIQYF
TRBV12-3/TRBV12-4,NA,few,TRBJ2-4,TGTGCCAGCAGTTTATTAGGGGCGGACATTCAGTACTTC,CASSLLGADIQYF
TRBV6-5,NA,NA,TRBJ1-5,TGTGCCAGCAGCACGAGGGGACAGCCCCAGCATTTT,CASSTRGQPQHF
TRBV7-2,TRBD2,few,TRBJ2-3,TGTGCCAGCAGCGCGACCTCTCAGCGGGGGCCGACTTCTAGCACAGATACGCAGTATTTT,CASSATSQRGPTSSTDTQYF
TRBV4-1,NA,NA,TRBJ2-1,TGCGCCTGCAGCCAAGAAATGGAGATCAATGAGCAGTTCTTC,CACSQEMEINEQFF